This T cell receptor (beta chain) was profiled in a study of CD8 T cells in Susac syndrome. It was with random hexamers that roughly 0.5 to 1 ug RNA was reverse transcribed. From the immunoSEQ multiplex PCR reads, TCRdb called clonotypes with MiXCR, one entry per CDR3 protein. This sample carries 180,000 or so distinct CDR3 sequences, about 94% of them seen once, and the ten largest clones take roughly 0.14%. The CDR3 length is 12 residues. The V and J ends lost 4 bases and 6 bases respectively, with 12 bases between them. Germline V CDR1 and CDR2: SQVTM, ANQGSEA. Sequencing of TCR beta was performed on blood CD8+ T cells and on blood CD4+ T cells. TEMRA cells were FACS-enriched, and CD8+ and CD4+ T cells were isolated negatively.

This TCR came from a human donor in good health. The sequenced sample consisted of CD4+ T cells from PBMCs. The chain uses TRBV29-1 and TRBJ1-2; perhaps TRBD1 as D (5 bases). The CDR3 sequence: CSVVSGGHGYTF. The CDR3 coding sequence is TGCAGCGTTGTATCGGGGGGTCATGGCTACACCTTC.